This T cell receptor beta chain was retrieved from a study of blood T cell repertoires in COVID-19. The wider study: Both acute and convalescent COVID-19 samples were obtained from the United States, Italy and Spain. The analysed material was cDNA or gDNA that came from T cells, B-cell-depleted T cells, or PBMCs.

Original data processing: From reference gene primer amplification, estimates of nucleated cell counts were derived. Using immunoSEQ multiplex PCR, the repertoire was profiled, and TCRdb retains in-frame clones only, with some absent. The V and J calls and clone size come from that table; D and trimming were worked out from the DNA. The data show about 98,000 clones, 75% to 95% seen once. The TCR sequence derives from a young man with acute or convalescent COVID-19. Sequencing input: peripheral blood.

This CDR3 is CATSDSTEGEQFF. CDR3 nucleotides: TGTGCCACCAGTGATTCAACCGAGGGCGAGCAGTTCTTC. This sequence joins TRBV24-1 and TRBJ2-1; D possibly corresponds to TRBD2 (5 bases). With 2 bases removed from V and 10 bases from J, the gap between germline ends came to 11 bases. Germline V gives CDR1 KGHDR, CDR2 SFDVKD. The CDR3 has 13 amino acids.